This T cell receptor (beta chain) is from a study of blood T cells in healthy people across ages. Broader study findings: Researchers report that TCR beta diversity correlated strongly with naive T cell percentage. Underestimates were what the diversity estimates from one million T cells were considered to be. Measured against age, TCR beta diversity per million T cells decreased in a roughly linear manner.

Regarding this clonotype: The antigen is unknown.

A J-beta primer mix and a sample-barcoded 5' primer were used in a second PCR of about 6 to 12 cycles. With 12 random nucleotides, a template-switch adaptor tagged each individual cDNA molecule. TCRdb redid the calling of the 5' RACE reads with MiXCR, one entry per CDR3 protein. The repertoire consists of 700,000 to 800,000 distinct CDR3 sequences, with roughly 44% occurring once and the leading ten covering less than 25%. CDR3 length: 13 amino acids. CDR1 is MGHDK and CDR2 is SYGVNS in the germline V gene. The V and J ends lost 6 bases and 6 bases respectively, with 11 bases between them. The sample taken for sequencing was blood. The chain joins TRBV25-1 to TRBJ2-2; maybe TRBD1 (5 bases). The source of this sequence is a woman aged 60-70 years in good health. The CDR3 protein is CASSVRDAGELFF. CDR3 coding DNA: TGTGCCAGCAGCGTCAGGGATGCCGGGGAGCTGTTTTTT.